These T cell receptor beta chains were read from a single sample in a study of blood T cell repertoires in COVID-19. The protocol was immunoSEQ multiplex PCR, while the TCRdb copy is restricted to in-frame clones and leaves out a portion. The sample includes approximately 240,000 clones, about 86% of them seen just once. The material sequenced was PBMCs or T cells enriched from blood (not recorded which). The receptors derive from a woman aged 40 to 50 with acute COVID-19. Each CDR3 is given with its conserved first and last residue. The D gene is left open where the match is weak. The size of a clone is reported for some rows only, either as once, few or many, or as a class for expanded clones.

D: TRBD1; V: TRBV30; size: -; J: TRBJ1-6; DNA: TGTGCCTGGAGTGCAACAGGGGGCCATAATTCACCCCTCCACTTT; CDR3: CAWSATGGHNSPLHF
D: TRBD1; V: TRBV7-2; size: once; J: TRBJ1-2; DNA: TGTGCCAGCAGCTTAGCGAAGGGACAGACTCCCCGTGGCTACACCTTC; CDR3: CASSLAKGQTPRGYTF
D: TRBD1; V: TRBV30; size: -; J: TRBJ1-5; DNA: TGTGCCTGGAGACCGGGACAGCTCAATCAGCCCCAGCATTTT; CDR3: CAWRPGQLNQPQHF
D: -; V: TRBV10-2; size: -; J: TRBJ1-1; DNA: TGCGCCAGCAGTGTTACAGGGATAGACACTGAAGCTTTCTTT; CDR3: CASSVTGIDTEAFF
D: TRBD1; V: TRBV24-1; size: once; J: TRBJ1-4; DNA: TGTGCCACCAGTGATCGACAGGGTCCCAATGAAAAACTGTTTTTT; CDR3: CATSDRQGPNEKLFF
D: TRBD1; V: TRBV30; size: -; J: TRBJ1-6; DNA: TGTGCCTGGACGACAGGGGAATATTCACCCCTCCACTTT; CDR3: CAWTTGEYSPLHF
D: -; V: TRBV12-3/TRBV12-4; size: -; J: TRBJ1-1; DNA: TGTGCCAGCACCCCAGACAGCTCTGAAGCTTTCTTT; CDR3: CASTPDSSEAFF
D: -; V: TRBV11-1; size: -; J: TRBJ2-7; DNA: TGTGCCAGCAGCCCGGACAGAATGGGGACCTACGAGCAGTACTTC; CDR3: CASSPDRMGTYEQYF
D: TRBD1; V: TRBV5-8; size: -; J: TRBJ1-2; DNA: TGTGCCAGCAGAAAGAACAGGGGGGACAACTATGGCTACACCTTC; CDR3: CASRKNRGDNYGYTF
D: -; V: TRBV2; size: -; J: TRBJ1-4; DNA: TGTGCCAGCAGTGATCGTCGAGCAACTAATGAAAAACTGTTTTTT; CDR3: CASSDRRATNEKLFF
D: TRBD1; V: TRBV5-1; size: -; J: TRBJ2-7; DNA: TGCGCCAGCACTATGGGGGACAGGGTTTACGAGCAGTACTTC; CDR3: CASTMGDRVYEQYF
D: TRBD1; V: TRBV28; size: -; J: TRBJ2-7; DNA: TGTGCCAGCAGTGTCAACAGGGGGGCAACCTACGAGCAGTACTTC; CDR3: CASSVNRGATYEQYF
D: -; V: TRBV7-8; size: -; J: TRBJ2-1; DNA: TGTGCCAGCAGCCAAGACGTACAGGGCGAATTCTTC; CDR3: CASSQDVQGEFF
D: TRBD2; V: TRBV5-4; size: -; J: TRBJ2-3; DNA: TGTGCCAGCAGTCATAGCGGGAGGGCCGAAGATACGCAGTATTTT; CDR3: CASSHSGRAEDTQYF
D: TRBD2; V: TRBV2; size: -; J: TRBJ2-1; DNA: TGTGCCAGCAGTGAGGTGACTAGCGGGGGCAATGAGCAGTTCTTC; CDR3: CASSEVTSGGNEQFF
D: -; V: TRBV30; size: -; J: TRBJ1-5; DNA: TGTGCCTGGAGTGTACAGGCGAGCAATCAGCCCCAGCATTTT; CDR3: CAWSVQASNQPQHF
D: TRBD2; V: TRBV4-1; size: -; J: TRBJ2-7; DNA: TGCGCCAGCAGCCGCGCAGGGACTAGCGGGAGGGCCTACGAGCAGTACTTC; CDR3: CASSRAGTSGRAYEQYF
D: -; V: TRBV7-8; size: -; J: TRBJ2-7; DNA: TGTGCCAGCAGCCTCCTCCTCTACGAGCAGTACTTC; CDR3: CASSLLLYEQYF
D: TRBD2; V: TRBV19; size: few; J: TRBJ2-1; DNA: TGTGCCAGTAGACTAGCGGGAGATTTGAATGAGCAGTTCTTC; CDR3: CASRLAGDLNEQFF
D: TRBD1; V: TRBV28; size: -; J: TRBJ1-1; DNA: TGTGCCAGCAGTTTAGGCAGGGGGACTGAAGCTTTCTTT; CDR3: CASSLGRGTEAFF
D: -; V: TRBV19; size: -; J: TRBJ1-5; DNA: TGTGCCAGTTCATTACAGAGATATAGCAATCAGCCCCAGCATTTT; CDR3: CASSLQRYSNQPQHF
D: TRBD1; V: TRBV15; size: -; J: TRBJ2-1; DNA: TGTGCCACAGAGAACAGGGGTTCCTACAATGAGCAGTTCTTC; CDR3: CATENRGSYNEQFF
D: -; V: TRBV19; size: -; J: TRBJ1-4; DNA: TGTGCCAGTCGGGACATTCAAATGAAAAAACTGTTTTTT; CDR3: CASRDIQMKKLFF
D: -; V: TRBV21-1; size: -; J: TRBJ1-3; DNA: TGTGCCGGCTTCCCCCGGACAGGGAGGGCTGGAAACACCATATATTTT; CDR3: CAGFPRTGRAGNTIYF
D: TRBD2; V: TRBV5-4; size: -; J: TRBJ2-3; DNA: TGTGCCAGCAGCGCTCTGCCGGGACTAGCAACAGATACGCAGTATTTT; CDR3: CASSALPGLATDTQYF
D: -; V: TRBV4-1; size: many; J: TRBJ2-2; DNA: TGCGCCAGCAGCATATACAGGGCGACCGGGGAGCTGTTTTTT; CDR3: CASSIYRATGELFF
D: -; V: TRBV7-9; size: -; J: TRBJ2-6; DNA: TGTGCCAGCAGCGTTCTCCGGGACATAGGATTCTCTGGGGCCAACGTCCTGACTTTC; CDR3: CASSVLRDIGFSGANVLTF
D: -; V: TRBV12-3/TRBV12-4; size: once; J: TRBJ1-5; DNA: TGTGCCAGCAGTTACGAGCGCGATCAGCCCCAGCATTTT; CDR3: CASSYERDQPQHF
D: -; V: TRBV3-1/TRBV3-2; size: few; J: TRBJ1-3; DNA: TGTGCCAGCAGCCAAGTTTTGCGGGTCATGGGCTCTGGAAACACCATATATTTT; CDR3: CASSQVLRVMGSGNTIYF
D: TRBD2; V: TRBV10-3; size: -; J: TRBJ2-5; DNA: TGTGCCATCAGTGACACTAGCGGGGGCAAAGAGACCCAGTACTTC; CDR3: CAISDTSGGKETQYF
D: -; V: TRBV30; size: -; J: TRBJ2-3; DNA: TGTGCCTGGAACTTGGGGGGGCCGATAGATACGCAGTATTTT; CDR3: CAWNLGGPIDTQYF
D: TRBD1; V: TRBV5-1; size: once; J: TRBJ1-4; DNA: TGCGCCAGCAGCATCGGACAGGGGGGAGATAATGAAAAACTGTTTTTT; CDR3: CASSIGQGGDNEKLFF
D: -; V: TRBV5-1; size: -; J: TRBJ2-6; DNA: TGCGCCAGCAGCTTGGGAGGCAGCAACTCTGGGGCCAACGTCCTGACTTTC; CDR3: CASSLGGSNSGANVLTF
D: TRBD1; V: TRBV19; size: few; J: TRBJ1-2; DNA: TGTGCCAGTAGCCTGACAGGGGCAGTAGGCTACACCTTC; CDR3: CASSLTGAVGYTF
D: -; V: TRBV7-2; size: -; J: TRBJ2-2; DNA: TGTGCCAGCAGCTTAGCCCGAGACGGGGAGCTGTTTTTT; CDR3: CASSLARDGELFF
D: -; V: TRBV7-8; size: -; J: TRBJ1-2; DNA: TGTGCCAGCAGCTTAGAGGGGAACTATGGCTACACCTTC; CDR3: CASSLEGNYGYTF
D: -; V: TRBV18; size: few; J: TRBJ2-2; DNA: TGTGCCAGCTCACCGCACAGGACCGGGGAGCTGTTTTTT; CDR3: CASSPHRTGELFF
D: TRBD1; V: TRBV24-1; size: -; J: TRBJ1-5; DNA: TGTGCCACCAGTGACCCCAGGACAGGGAGCAATCAGCCCCAGCATTTT; CDR3: CATSDPRTGSNQPQHF
D: -; V: TRBV4-3; size: once; J: TRBJ1-2; DNA: TGCGCCAGCAGCCAAGTTGACTCGGCCCCCTATGGCTACACCTTC; CDR3: CASSQVDSAPYGYTF
D: TRBD1; V: TRBV25-1; size: few; J: TRBJ2-7; DNA: TGTGCCAGCAGTGTACCCACAGGGGGCGAAAGCCTCGAGCAGTACTTC; CDR3: CASSVPTGGESLEQYF
D: -; V: TRBV11-3; size: -; J: TRBJ2-3; DNA: TGTGCCAGCAGCTATCGGGACACAGATACGCAGTATTTT; CDR3: CASSYRDTDTQYF
D: -; V: TRBV30; size: -; J: TRBJ1-1; DNA: TGTGCCTGGAGTAAGTCGCTTTGGGGGGACGGAATCACTGAAGCTTTCTTT; CDR3: CAWSKSLWGDGITEAFF
D: TRBD1; V: TRBV7-9; size: -; J: TRBJ1-2; DNA: TGTGCCCAGGGGACAGGGGGCTATGGCTACACCTTC; CDR3: CAQGTGGYGYTF
D: -; V: TRBV18; size: -; J: TRBJ1-5; DNA: TGTGCCAGCTCACCAGCGGGGGGTAGCAATCAGCCCCAGCATTTT; CDR3: CASSPAGGSNQPQHF
D: -; V: TRBV7-9; size: -; J: TRBJ1-2; DNA: TGTGCCAGCAGCTTGGGAGGGAACTATGGCTACACCTTC; CDR3: CASSLGGNYGYTF
D: TRBD2; V: TRBV5-1; size: -; J: TRBJ2-1; DNA: TGCGCCAGCAGCTTCGGACTAGCGGGAACCAATGAGCAGTTCTTC; CDR3: CASSFGLAGTNEQFF
D: TRBD1; V: TRBV10-2; size: -; J: TRBJ1-1; DNA: TGCGCCAGAACGATGACAGGGGGATTATTTACTGAAGCTTTCTTT; CDR3: CARTMTGGLFTEAFF
D: TRBD1; V: TRBV13; size: few; J: TRBJ1-3; DNA: TGTGCCGGCACCGACAGGGGGCAAAACACCATATATTTT; CDR3: CAGTDRGQNTIYF
D: TRBD2; V: TRBV5-6; size: -; J: TRBJ2-7; DNA: TGTGCCAGCAGCTTGTGGGTGGCCAAAGGGACTAGCGGGAGAGGGGAGCAGTACTTC; CDR3: CASSLWVAKGTSGRGEQYF
D: -; V: TRBV27; size: few; J: TRBJ2-7; DNA: TGTGCCAGCAGTACGACAGTAACCTCCTACGAGCAGTACTTC; CDR3: CASSTTVTSYEQYF
D: TRBD1; V: TRBV28; size: -; J: TRBJ1-1; DNA: TGTGCCAGCAGTTCGACAGGGCTTAACACTGAAGCTTTCTTT; CDR3: CASSSTGLNTEAFF
D: -; V: TRBV30; size: -; J: TRBJ1-3; DNA: TGTGCCTGGAGTCCAGGATTCTCTGGAAACACCATATATTTT; CDR3: CAWSPGFSGNTIYF
D: TRBD1; V: TRBV7-6; size: -; J: TRBJ2-4; DNA: TGTGCCAGCAGCGTAGGACAGGGAAACATTCAGTACTTC; CDR3: CASSVGQGNIQYF
D: TRBD1; V: TRBV19; size: -; J: TRBJ2-7; DNA: TGTGCCAGTAGCGACAGGGCTGAATCCTACGAGCAGTACTTC; CDR3: CASSDRAESYEQYF
D: -; V: TRBV5-1; size: -; J: TRBJ1-6; DNA: TGCGCCAGCAGCTTGGAGCAGGGAAATTCACCCCTCCACTTT; CDR3: CASSLEQGNSPLHF